This TCR beta chain was documented in a study of shared clonotypes between healthy human individuals. The V segment lost 6 bases and the J segment 7 bases; nucleotides outside the gene matches: 8. The CDR3 has 13 residues. Germline V gene lookup returns CDR1 SGHNT and CDR2 YYREEE (reference sequence). Notes on this clone: What it recognizes is unknown.

Here immunoSEQ multiplex PCR was the method, and the copy in TCRdb shows in-frame clones only, minus some. The sample includes over a million clones, 70% to 80% of them seen just once. Whole-study results and caveats: Clonotypes shared by all four donors outscored non-shared clonotypes in generation probability. Compared with memory subsets, naive subsets generally had larger estimated richness. Sampling covered nothing but blood. Tissue TCR repertoires likely differ from those found in blood. Represented genetic and exposure-history diversity was restricted by having few donors.

The sample consisted of memory CD4+ T cells from PBMCs. Subset denoted: CD45RA-negative fraction. This chain links TRBV5-4 with TRBJ1-2; 8 positions match TRBD1. The TCR comes from a young man in good health. Some clones in this sample may be carry-over from other donors' samples. CDR3 in DNA: TGTGCCAGCACCTTACAGGGGGTTCCTGGCTACACCTTC. Amino acid sequence: CASTLQGVPGYTF.